Sequencing of this T cell receptor beta chain was carried out in a study of blood T cell repertoires in COVID-19. Turning to the study itself: PBMCs, B-cell-depleted T cells, or T cells were the source of the cDNA or gDNA that made up the material.

Assay used: immunoSEQ multiplex PCR; TCRdb lists only in-frame clones, some missing. The profile shows more than 200,000 clones, around 90% of them singletons. There are 16 residues in the CDR3. Germline V gene data show CDR1 as ENHRY and CDR2 as SYGVKD. V gave up 4 bases and J gave up 7 bases; unmatched junction bases: 10. The genes are TRBV10-3 and TRBJ2-1; 10 bases are shared with TRBD2. The specimen was peripheral blood. The receptor was derived from a woman in her sixties or seventies with COVID-19, enrolled during active disease. DNA for the CDR3: TGTGCCATCAGTGCTCCAACTAGCGGGAAAGATAATGAGCAGTTCTTC. Translating it yields CAISAPTSGKDNEQFF.